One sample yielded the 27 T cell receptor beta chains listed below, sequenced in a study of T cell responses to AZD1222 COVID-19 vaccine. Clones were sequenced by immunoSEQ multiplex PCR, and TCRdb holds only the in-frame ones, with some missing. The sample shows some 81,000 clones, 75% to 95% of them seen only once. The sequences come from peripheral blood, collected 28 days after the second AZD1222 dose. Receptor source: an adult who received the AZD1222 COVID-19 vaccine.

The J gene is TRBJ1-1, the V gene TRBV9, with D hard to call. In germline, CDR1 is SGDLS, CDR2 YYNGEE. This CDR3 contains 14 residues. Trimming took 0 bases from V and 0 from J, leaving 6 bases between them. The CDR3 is CASSVGRMNTEAFF. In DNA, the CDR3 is TGTGCCAGCAGCGTAGGCCGTATGAACACTGAAGCTTTCTTT.

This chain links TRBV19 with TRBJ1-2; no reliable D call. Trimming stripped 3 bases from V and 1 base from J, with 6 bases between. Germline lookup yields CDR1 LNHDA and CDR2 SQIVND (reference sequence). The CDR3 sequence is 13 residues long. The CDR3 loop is CASSITDNYGYTF. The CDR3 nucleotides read TGTGCCAGTAGTATTACGGATAACTATGGCTACACCTTC.

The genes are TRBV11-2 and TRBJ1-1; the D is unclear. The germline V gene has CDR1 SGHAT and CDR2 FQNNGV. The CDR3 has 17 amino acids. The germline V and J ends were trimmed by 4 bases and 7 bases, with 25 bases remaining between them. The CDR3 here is CASSSPSDGRIPFEAFF. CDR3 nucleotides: TGTGCCAGCAGCTCGCCCTCGGATGGGCGAATCCCCTTTGAAGCTTTCTTT.

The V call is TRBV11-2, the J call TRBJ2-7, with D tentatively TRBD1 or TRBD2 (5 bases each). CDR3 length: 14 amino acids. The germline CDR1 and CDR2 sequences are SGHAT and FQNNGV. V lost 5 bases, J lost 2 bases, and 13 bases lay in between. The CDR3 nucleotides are TGTGCCAGCAGCCCCCTGAGAGGGGCCTACGAGCAGTACTTC. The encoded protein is CASSPLRGAYEQYF.

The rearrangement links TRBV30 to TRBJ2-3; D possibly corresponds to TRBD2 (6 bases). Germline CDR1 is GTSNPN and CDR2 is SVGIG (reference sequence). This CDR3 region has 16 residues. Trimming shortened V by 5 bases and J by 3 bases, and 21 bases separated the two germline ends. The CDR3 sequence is CAWGALGWGGTDTQYF. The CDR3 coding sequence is TGTGCCTGGGGGGCCCTAGGGTGGGGAGGTACAGATACGCAGTATTTT.

The CDR3 region is CASSQSPGRSFPQPQHF. DNA for the CDR3: TGTGCCAGCAGCCAATCGCCAGGGCGAAGTTTCCCTCAGCCCCAGCATTTT. The V and J genes are TRBV3-1 (or the pseudogene TRBV3-2) and TRBJ1-5; D is perhaps TRBD1 (5 bases). The CDR3 has 17 residues. Germline V gene data show CDR1 as LGHDT and CDR2 as YNNKEL (reference sequence). Deletions cut 2 bases from V and 6 bases from J, with 20 bases between.

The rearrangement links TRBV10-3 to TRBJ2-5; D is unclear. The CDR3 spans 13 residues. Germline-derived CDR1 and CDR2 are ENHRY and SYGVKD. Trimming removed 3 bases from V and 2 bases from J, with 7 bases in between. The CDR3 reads CAISERAQETQYF. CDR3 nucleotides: TGTGCCATCAGTGAAAGGGCACAAGAGACCCAGTACTTC.

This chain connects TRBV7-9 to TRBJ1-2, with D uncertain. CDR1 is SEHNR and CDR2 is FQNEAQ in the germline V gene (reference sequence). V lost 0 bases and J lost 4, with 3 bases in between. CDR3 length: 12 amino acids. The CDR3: CASSLASYGYTF. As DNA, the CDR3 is TGTGCCAGCAGCTTAGCGAGCTATGGCTACACCTTC.

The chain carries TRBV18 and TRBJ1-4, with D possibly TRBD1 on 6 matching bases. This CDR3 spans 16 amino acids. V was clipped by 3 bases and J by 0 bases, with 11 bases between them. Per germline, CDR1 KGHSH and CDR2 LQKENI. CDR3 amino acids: CASSPQGPATNEKLFF. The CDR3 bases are TGTGCCAGCTCACCGCAGGGGCCGGCAACTAATGAAAAACTGTTTTTT.

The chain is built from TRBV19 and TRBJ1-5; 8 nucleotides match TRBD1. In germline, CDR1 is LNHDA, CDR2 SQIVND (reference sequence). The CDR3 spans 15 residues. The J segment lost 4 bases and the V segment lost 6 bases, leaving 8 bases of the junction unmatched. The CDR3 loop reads CASRAFDRGNQPQHF. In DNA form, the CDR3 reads TGTGCCAGTAGGGCCTTTGACAGGGGTAATCAGCCCCAGCATTTT.

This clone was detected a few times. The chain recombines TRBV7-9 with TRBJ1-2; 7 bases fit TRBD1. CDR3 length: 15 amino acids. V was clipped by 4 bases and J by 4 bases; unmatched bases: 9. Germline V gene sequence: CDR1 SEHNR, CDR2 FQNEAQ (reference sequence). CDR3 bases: TGTGCCAGCAGCTGGGACAGAGGGGGCGTCTATGGCTACACCTTC. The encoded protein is CASSWDRGGVYGYTF. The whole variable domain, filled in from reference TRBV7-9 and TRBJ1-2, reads DTGVSQNPRHKITKRGQNVTFRCDPISEHNRLYWYRQTLGQGPEFLTYFQNEAQLEKSRLLSDRFSAERPKGSFSTLEIQRTEQGDSAMYLCASSWDRGGVYGYTFGSGTRLTVV.

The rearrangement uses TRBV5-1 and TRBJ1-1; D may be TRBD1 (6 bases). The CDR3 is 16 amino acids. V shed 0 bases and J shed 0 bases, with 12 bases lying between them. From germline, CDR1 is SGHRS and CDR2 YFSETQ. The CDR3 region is CASSLEVAGVNTEAFF. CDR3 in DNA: TGCGCCAGCAGCTTGGAAGTTGCAGGGGTGAACACTGAAGCTTTCTTT.

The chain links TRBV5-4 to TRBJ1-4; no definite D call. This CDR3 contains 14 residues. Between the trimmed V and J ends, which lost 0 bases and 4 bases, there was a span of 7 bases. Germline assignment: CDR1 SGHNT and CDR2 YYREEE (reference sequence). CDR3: CASSLDSFNEKLFF. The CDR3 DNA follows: TGTGCCAGCAGCTTGGACAGCTTTAATGAAAAACTGTTTTTT.

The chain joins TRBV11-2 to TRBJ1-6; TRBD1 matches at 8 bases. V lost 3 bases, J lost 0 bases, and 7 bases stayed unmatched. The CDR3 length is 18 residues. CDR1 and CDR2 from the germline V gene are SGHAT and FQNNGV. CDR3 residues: CASSLTGAISSYNSPLHF. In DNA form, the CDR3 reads TGTGCCAGCAGCTTGACAGGGGCTATCAGCTCCTATAATTCACCCCTCCACTTT.

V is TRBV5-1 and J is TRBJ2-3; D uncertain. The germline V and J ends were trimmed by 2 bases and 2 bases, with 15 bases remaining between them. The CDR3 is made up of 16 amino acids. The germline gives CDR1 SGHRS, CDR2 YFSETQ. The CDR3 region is CASSFSGQAYTDTQYF. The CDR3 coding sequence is TGCGCCAGCAGCTTTTCCGGCCAAGCCTACACAGATACGCAGTATTTT. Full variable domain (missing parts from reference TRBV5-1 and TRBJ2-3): KAGVTQTPRYLIKTRGQQVTLSCSPISGHRSVSWYQQTPGQGLQFLFEYFSETQRNKGNFPGRFSGRQFSNSRSEMNVSTLELGDSALYLCASSFSGQAYTDTQYFGPGTRLTVL.

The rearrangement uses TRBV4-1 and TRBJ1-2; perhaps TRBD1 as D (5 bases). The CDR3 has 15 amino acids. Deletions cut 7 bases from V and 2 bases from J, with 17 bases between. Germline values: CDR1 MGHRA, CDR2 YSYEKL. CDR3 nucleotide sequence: TGCGCCAGCAACCTCTGGCAGGGTGCGAACTATGGCTACACCTTC. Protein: CASNLWQGANYGYTF.

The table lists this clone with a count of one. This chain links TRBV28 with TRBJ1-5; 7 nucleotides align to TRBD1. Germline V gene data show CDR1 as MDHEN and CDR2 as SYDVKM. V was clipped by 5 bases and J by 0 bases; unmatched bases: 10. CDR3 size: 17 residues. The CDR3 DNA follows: TGTGCCAGCAGTCGACCGGGACAGAGTTATAGCAATCAGCCCCAGCATTTT. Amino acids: CASSRPGQSYSNQPQHF.

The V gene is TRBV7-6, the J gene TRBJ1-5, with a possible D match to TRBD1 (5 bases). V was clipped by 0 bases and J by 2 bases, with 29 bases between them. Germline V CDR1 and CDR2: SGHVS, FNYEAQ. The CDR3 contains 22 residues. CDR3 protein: CASSLAQGPRGEIIRGNQPQHF. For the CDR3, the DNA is TGTGCCAGCAGCTTAGCGCAGGGACCCCGGGGGGAGATTATCAGGGGCAATCAGCCCCAGCATTTT.

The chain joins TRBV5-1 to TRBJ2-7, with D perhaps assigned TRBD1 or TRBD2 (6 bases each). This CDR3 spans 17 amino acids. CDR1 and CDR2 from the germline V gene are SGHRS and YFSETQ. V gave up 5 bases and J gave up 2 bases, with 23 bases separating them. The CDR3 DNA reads TGCGCCAGCAGGGGTGGCTTGGCGGGACACGCCGCCTACGAGCAGTACTTC. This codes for CASRGGLAGHAAYEQYF.

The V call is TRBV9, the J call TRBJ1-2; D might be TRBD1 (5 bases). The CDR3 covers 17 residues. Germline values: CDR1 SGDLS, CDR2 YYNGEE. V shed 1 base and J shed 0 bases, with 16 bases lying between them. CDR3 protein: CASSVRVTETANYGYTF. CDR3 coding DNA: TGTGCCAGCAGCGTACGAGTGACAGAAACCGCTAACTATGGCTACACCTTC.

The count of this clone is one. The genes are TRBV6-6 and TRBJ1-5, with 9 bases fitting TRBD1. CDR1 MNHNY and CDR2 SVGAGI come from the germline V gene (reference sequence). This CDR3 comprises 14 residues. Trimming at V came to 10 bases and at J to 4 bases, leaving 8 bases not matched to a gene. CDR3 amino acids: CAISGQGMNQPQHF. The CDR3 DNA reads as TGTGCCATTTCGGGACAGGGTATGAATCAGCCCCAGCATTTT.

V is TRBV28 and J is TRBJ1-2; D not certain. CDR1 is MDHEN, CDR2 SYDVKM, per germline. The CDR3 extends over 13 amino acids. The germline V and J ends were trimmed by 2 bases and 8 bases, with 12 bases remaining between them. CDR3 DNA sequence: TGTGCCAGCAGTTTAGTGCTGGTCCGGGGCTACACCTTC. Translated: CASSLVLVRGYTF.

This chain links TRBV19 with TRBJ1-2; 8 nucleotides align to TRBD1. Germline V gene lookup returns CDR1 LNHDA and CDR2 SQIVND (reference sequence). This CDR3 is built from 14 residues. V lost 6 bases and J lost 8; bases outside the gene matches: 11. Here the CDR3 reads CASRDGQGGRGYTF. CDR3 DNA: TGTGCCAGTAGGGACGGACAGGGTGGCCGAGGCTACACCTTC.

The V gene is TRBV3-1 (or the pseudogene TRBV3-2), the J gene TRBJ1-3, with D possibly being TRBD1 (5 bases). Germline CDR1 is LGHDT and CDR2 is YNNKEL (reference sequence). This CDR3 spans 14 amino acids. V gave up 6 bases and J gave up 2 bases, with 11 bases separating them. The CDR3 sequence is CASRRTIAGNTIYF. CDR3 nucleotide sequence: TGTGCCAGCAGGCGGACAATTGCTGGAAACACCATATATTTT.

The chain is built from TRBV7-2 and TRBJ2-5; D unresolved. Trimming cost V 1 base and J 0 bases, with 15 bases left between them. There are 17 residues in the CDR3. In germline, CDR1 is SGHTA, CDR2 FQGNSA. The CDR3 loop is CASSLEGRMAYQETQYF. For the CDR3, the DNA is TGTGCCAGCAGCTTAGAGGGTAGAATGGCGTACCAAGAGACCCAGTACTTC.

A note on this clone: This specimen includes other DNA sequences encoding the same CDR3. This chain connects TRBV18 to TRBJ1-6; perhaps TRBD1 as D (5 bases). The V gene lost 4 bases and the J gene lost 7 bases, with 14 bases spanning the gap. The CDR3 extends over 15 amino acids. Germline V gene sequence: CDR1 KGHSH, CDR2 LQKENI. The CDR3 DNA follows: TGTGCCAGCTCACTCTCAGGGCCTATCAATTCACCCCTCCACTTT. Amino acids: CASSLSGPINSPLHF. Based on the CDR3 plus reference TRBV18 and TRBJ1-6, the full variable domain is NAGVMQNPRHLVRRRGQEARLRCSPMKGHSHVYWYRQLPEEGLKFMVYLQKENIIDESGMPKERFSAEFPKEGPSILRIQQVVRGDSAAYFCASSLSGPINSPLHFGNGTRLTVT.

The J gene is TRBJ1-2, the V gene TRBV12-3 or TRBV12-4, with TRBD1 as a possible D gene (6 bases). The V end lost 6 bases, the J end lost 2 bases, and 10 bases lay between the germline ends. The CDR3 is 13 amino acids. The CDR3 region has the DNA TGTGCCAGCAGCCCTGACAGGAACTATGGCTACACCTTC. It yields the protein CASSPDRNYGYTF.